A selection of T cell receptor beta chains follows, all from one sample in a study of vaccination and CD4 T cells after COVID-19. TCRdb re-called the PCR reads through MiXCR, storing one row per CDR3 protein. Among roughly 20,000 distinct CDR3 sequences, roughly 60% were seen once, and the ten largest hold approximately 8%. What these receptors recognize is not known. The specimen sequenced was CD4+ T cells from blood, cultured in vitro. The receptors stem from a human donor who had recovered from COVID-19. CDR3s include the opening cysteine and the closing phenylalanine or tryptophan. Fields, in order: D gene, J gene, V gene, clone size, CDR3 protein, CDR3 DNA. A D gene is named only where the DNA matches it firmly. Size is omitted from some rows. Given values are once, few, many or a class for expanded clones.

D: TRBD1; J: TRBJ1-1; V: TRBV7-2; size: NA; CDR3: CASSFTGTGPTEAFF; DNA: TGTGCCAGCAGCTTTACCGGGACAGGGCCCACTGAAGCTTTCTTT
D: TRBD1; J: TRBJ1-2; V: TRBV10-3; size: once; CDR3: CAISEDLTGVGYGYTF; DNA: TGTGCCATCAGTGAGGACCTCACAGGGGTAGGGTATGGCTACACCTTC
D: TRBD1; J: TRBJ1-6; V: TRBV2; size: NA; CDR3: CASSEEGGESPLHF; DNA: TGTGCCAGCAGTGAAGAAGGGGGCGAATCACCCCTCCACTTT
D: NA; J: TRBJ1-6; V: TRBV20-1; size: NA; CDR3: CSARTRGSSYNSPLHF; DNA: TGCAGTGCTAGAACAAGGGGGAGCTCCTATAATTCACCCCTCCACTTT
D: NA; J: TRBJ1-5; V: TRBV12-3/TRBV12-4; size: NA; CDR3: CASSLGDQPQHF; DNA: TGTGCCAGCAGTTTAGGTGATCAGCCCCAGCATTTT
D: NA; J: TRBJ2-5; V: TRBV5-1; size: NA; CDR3: CASSLISGLQETQYF; DNA: TGCGCCAGCAGCTTGATTAGCGGACTACAAGAGACCCAGTACTTC
D: TRBD1; J: TRBJ1-5; V: TRBV24-1; size: few; CDR3: CATSDTSGTGNQPQHF; DNA: TGTGCCACCAGTGATACTTCCGGGACAGGCAATCAGCCCCAGCATTTT
D: NA; J: TRBJ2-2; V: TRBV12-3/TRBV12-4; size: NA; CDR3: CASSPYRVWETGELFF; DNA: TGTGCCAGCAGTCCCTACAGGGTATGGGAAACCGGGGAGCTGTTTTTT
D: NA; J: TRBJ1-1; V: TRBV7-3; size: NA; CDR3: CASSLTPSWGAGDTEAFF; DNA: TGTGCCAGCAGCTTAACCCCCTCTTGGGGAGCCGGGGACACTGAAGCTTTCTTT
D: NA; J: TRBJ2-7; V: TRBV20-1; size: few; CDR3: CSARRWTSFPNYEQYF; DNA: TGCAGTGCTAGAAGGTGGACTTCATTCCCTAACTACGAGCAGTACTTC
D: TRBD2; J: TRBJ2-1; V: TRBV7-8; size: NA; CDR3: CASSPRLAGNEQFF; DNA: TGTGCCAGCAGCCCCCGGCTAGCGGGCAATGAGCAGTTCTTC
D: TRBD1; J: TRBJ2-4; V: TRBV11-3; size: NA; CDR3: CASSPRTGNIQYF; DNA: TGTGCCAGCAGCCCTCGGACAGGAAACATTCAGTACTTC
D: TRBD2; J: TRBJ2-1; V: TRBV6-1; size: few; CDR3: CASSASGYNEQFF; DNA: TGTGCCAGCAGCGCTAGCGGATACAATGAGCAGTTCTTC
D: NA; J: TRBJ1-6; V: TRBV6-5; size: NA; CDR3: CASSYSIRGAQGSPLHF; DNA: TGTGCCAGCAGTTACTCGATCCGTGGGGCTCAAGGTTCACCCCTCCACTTT
D: TRBD2; J: TRBJ2-3; V: TRBV28; size: NA; CDR3: CASRTGLADTQYF; DNA: TGTGCCAGCAGAACTGGACTAGCAGATACGCAGTATTTT
D: NA; J: TRBJ1-6; V: TRBV14; size: NA; CDR3: CASSQEEGVSPLHF; DNA: TGTGCCAGCAGCCAGGAAGAAGGTGTTTCACCCCTCCACTTT
D: TRBD2; J: TRBJ2-3; V: TRBV20-1; size: NA; CDR3: CSARDYRGSGSGNTQYF; DNA: TGCAGTGCTAGAGATTATAGGGGTAGCGGGAGTGGGAATACGCAGTATTTT
D: TRBD1; J: TRBJ1-3; V: TRBV6-1; size: few; CDR3: CASSADRLPGNTIYF; DNA: TGTGCCAGCAGTGCGGACAGGCTGCCCGGAAACACCATATATTTT
D: TRBD2; J: TRBJ2-3; V: TRBV7-2; size: NA; CDR3: CASRLPGLAGDTQYF; DNA: TGTGCCAGCAGGTTACCGGGACTAGCGGGAGATACGCAGTATTTT
D: NA; J: TRBJ2-7; V: TRBV6-5; size: NA; CDR3: CASSYRGKTYEQYF; DNA: TGTGCCAGCAGTTATCGGGGGAAGACCTACGAGCAGTACTTC
D: TRBD1; J: TRBJ1-2; V: TRBV10-2; size: few; CDR3: CASSGPYRGRYGYTF; DNA: TGCGCCAGCAGTGGCCCCTACAGGGGGAGATATGGCTACACCTTC
D: NA; J: TRBJ2-1; V: TRBV7-2; size: NA; CDR3: CASRIDSYNEQFF; DNA: TGTGCCAGCAGGATAGACAGTTACAATGAGCAGTTCTTC
D: NA; J: TRBJ2-5; V: TRBV5-4; size: NA; CDR3: CASSPKARGAGETQYF; DNA: TGTGCCAGCAGCCCGAAGGCGAGGGGCGCCGGAGAGACCCAGTACTTC
D: NA; J: TRBJ2-1; V: TRBV29-1; size: few; CDR3: CSVVSPQDYNEQFF; DNA: TGCAGCGTTGTAAGTCCTCAGGACTACAATGAGCAGTTCTTC
D: NA; J: TRBJ2-3; V: TRBV10-1; size: NA; CDR3: CASSESTRNTDTQYF; DNA: TGCGCCAGCAGTGAGTCGACCCGAAACACAGATACGCAGTATTTT
D: NA; J: TRBJ1-1; V: TRBV5-1; size: NA; CDR3: CASSSSGGMNTEAFF; DNA: TGCGCCAGCAGCTCCTCGGGGGGCATGAACACTGAAGCTTTCTTT
D: NA; J: TRBJ2-2; V: TRBV7-9; size: NA; CDR3: CASSLASGSGELFF; DNA: TGTGCCAGCAGCTTAGCAAGCGGGTCCGGGGAGCTGTTTTTT
D: TRBD1; J: TRBJ1-1; V: TRBV12-3/TRBV12-4; size: NA; CDR3: CASSLQGGDTEAFF; DNA: TGTGCCAGCAGTCTACAGGGGGGAGACACTGAAGCTTTCTTT
D: NA; J: TRBJ1-2; V: TRBV19; size: NA; CDR3: CASTVADRFYGYTF; DNA: TGTGCCAGTACCGTTGCTGACAGGTTCTATGGCTACACCTTC
D: NA; J: TRBJ1-1; V: TRBV19; size: NA; CDR3: CASRHLGGNTEAFF; DNA: TGTGCCAGTAGGCACTTAGGGGGGAACACTGAAGCTTTCTTT
D: NA; J: TRBJ1-1; V: TRBV3-1; size: NA; CDR3: CASSQDQGNTEAFF; DNA: TGTGCCAGCAGCCAGGACCAGGGGAACACTGAAGCTTTCTTT